One and the same sample provided the 18 T cell receptor beta chains below, sequenced in a study of shared T cell receptors in the human thymus. The data were produced by immunoSEQ multiplex PCR, yet TCRdb's version contains in-frame clones alone and is incomplete. The sample records hundreds of thousands of clones, 88% being singletons. These same data were also listed under a study on human thymus T cells.

Sequencing was carried out using thymocytes. The receptors come from a boy in the first two years of life with a congenital heart defect.

The rearrangement joins TRBV25-1 to TRBJ1-2; D unclear. V lost 4 bases and J 0 bases, leaving 6 bases between the germline ends. The CDR3 length is 13 residues. CDR1 MGHDK and CDR2 SYGVNS come from the germline V gene. CDR3: CASSVGPNYGYTF. The DNA for the CDR3 is TGTGCCAGCAGTGTGGGCCCTAACTATGGCTACACCTTC.

The rearrangement uses TRBV2 and TRBJ1-6, with a possible D match to TRBD1 (6 bases). Germline assignment: CDR1 SNHLY and CDR2 FYNNEI. With 6 bases removed from V and 3 bases from J, the gap between germline ends came to 18 bases. The CDR3 spans 17 residues. DNA of the CDR3: TGTGCCAGCAGGGAAATAACCCCGGGACACTATAATTCACCCCTCCACTTT. It is translated as CASREITPGHYNSPLHF. The entire variable domain, with the rest obtained from reference TRBV2 and TRBJ1-6, is as follows: EPEVTQTPSHQVTQMGQEVILRCVPISNHLYFYWYRQILGQKVEFLVSFYNNEISEKSEIFDDQFSVERPDGSNFTLKIRSTKLEDSAMYFCASREITPGHYNSPLHFGNGTRLTVT.

CDR3 bases: TGTGCCAGCATTCCTAATTGGGGACAGGGCAGCCCATCGAACACCGGGGAGCTGTTTTTT. Translating it yields CASIPNWGQGSPSNTGELFF. The chain combines TRBV2 with TRBJ2-2; 9 nucleotides align to TRBD1. The junction had 18 bases not matched to a gene; V was cut back by 7 bases and J by 0 bases. Germline assignment: CDR1 SNHLY and CDR2 FYNNEI. This CDR3 contains 20 residues.

The chain uses TRBV4-1 and TRBJ2-1, with TRBD2 identical over 7 bases. Germline values: CDR1 MGHRA, CDR2 YSYEKL. The CDR3 loop spans 17 amino acids. Germline trimming cut 0 bases from V and 9 bases from J; bases unmatched to any gene: 14. In DNA form, the CDR3 reads TGCGCCAGCAGCCAAGAAGATGTCCAGCGGGATAGCAGTGAGCAGTTCTTC. Translating it yields CASSQEDVQRDSSEQFF.

This chain joins TRBV4-1 and TRBJ2-2; 10 nucleotides line up with TRBD2. V trimming: 1 base; J trimming: 1 base; junction bases outside the gene matches: 0. Germline loops: CDR1 MGHRA, CDR2 YSYEKL. The CDR3 runs to 16 residues. The CDR3 DNA is TGCGCCAGCAGCCAAGGGACTAGCGGGAACACCGGGGAGCTGTTTTTT. It is translated as CASSQGTSGNTGELFF.

The J gene is TRBJ1-2, the V gene TRBV10-2; D gene ambiguous. The germline V gene encodes CDR1 WSHSY and CDR2 SAAADI. CDR3 length: 14 amino acids. V lost 4 bases to trimming and J lost 3 bases, with 12 bases between them. CDR3: CASSVSGFDYGYTF. For the CDR3, the DNA is TGCGCCAGCAGTGTCTCCGGGTTTGACTATGGCTACACCTTC.

J is TRBJ2-3 and V is TRBV5-4; D is unresolved. Germline CDR1 and CDR2: SGHNT and YYREEE (reference sequence). The CDR3 contains 10 residues. V was trimmed by 10 bases and J by 5 bases, leaving 8 bases between them. The CDR3 sequence is CAVTGDTQYF. The DNA of the CDR3 is TGTGCCGTAACGGGAGATACGCAGTATTTT. Together with reference TRBV5-4 and TRBJ2-3, the CDR3 gives the full variable domain: ETGVTQSPTHLIKTRGQQVTLRCSSQSGHNTVSWYQQALGQGPQFIFQYYREEENGRGNFPPRFSGLQFPNYSSELNVNALELDDSALYLCAVTGDTQYFGPGTRLTVL.

V usage is TRBV6-1 and J usage is TRBJ2-7; 12 bases fit TRBD2. The CDR3 has 18 amino acids. Looked up from germline, CDR1 is MNHNS and CDR2 is SASEGT. Trimming removed 4 bases from V and 4 bases from J; junction bases left unmatched: 14. The CDR3 DNA sequence: TGTGCCAGCAGTGTCGGACTTACTAAGCTAGCGGGAGGGTACGAGCAGTACTTC. Amino acids: CASSVGLTKLAGGYEQYF.

The chain carries TRBV5-1 and TRBJ2-1, with 12 bases lining up with TRBD2. Losses at the gene ends were 4 bases for V and 5 bases for J; bases not matched to a gene: 10. Per germline, CDR1 SGHRS and CDR2 YFSETQ. CDR3 length: 17 residues. Here the CDR3 DNA reads TGCGCCAGCAGCCCGGACCGACTAGCGGGAGAGGACAATGAGCAGTTCTTC. The encoded protein is CASSPDRLAGEDNEQFF.

This sequence joins TRBV5-8 and TRBJ2-1; 15 bases map to TRBD2. Trimming removed 1 base from V and 6 bases from J; junction bases left unmatched: 2. Germline V lookup: CDR1 SGHTS, CDR2 YDEGEE. This CDR3 is built from 16 residues. The DNA of the CDR3 is TGTGCCAGCAGCTTGAGGGGACTAGCGGGAGGCAATGAGCAGTTCTTC. Protein product: CASSLRGLAGGNEQFF.

This sequence joins TRBV2 and TRBJ2-7; 16 positions agree with TRBD2. The J segment lost 2 bases and the V segment lost 5 bases, leaving 6 bases of the junction unmatched. The CDR3 extends over 17 amino acids. CDR1 SNHLY and CDR2 FYNNEI come from the germline V gene. The CDR3 loop is CASSSGTSGRAAYEQYF. The CDR3 region has the DNA TGTGCCAGCAGTTCCGGGACTAGCGGGAGGGCGGCCTACGAGCAGTACTTC.

J is TRBJ2-1 and V is TRBV9; 7 bases align to TRBD2. This CDR3 is 18 amino acids long. Per the germline V gene, CDR1 is SGDLS and CDR2 is YYNGEE. V lost 0 bases to trimming and J lost 2 bases; unmatched junction nucleotides: 11. CDR3 nucleotides: TGTGCCAGCAGCGTAGTAGCCCCCGGGCGGGAGCCCTACAATGAGCAGTTCTTC. Translated, it gives CASSVVAPGREPYNEQFF.

This sequence joins TRBV19 and TRBJ2-1; possible D gene TRBD2, 6 bases. Germline V CDR1 and CDR2: LNHDA, SQIVND (reference sequence). V was shortened by 2 bases and J by 6 bases, with 8 bases between the two germline ends. The CDR3 totals 13 residues. The CDR3 protein is CASSILATNEQFF. The CDR3 bases are TGTGCCAGTAGTATACTAGCGACCAATGAGCAGTTCTTC.

The chain has TRBV7-2 and TRBJ2-7, with 10 bases that match TRBD2. The V gene's germline CDR1 is SGHTA and CDR2 FQGNSA. The CDR3 consists of 15 residues. Trimming cost V 1 base and J 2 bases; bases outside gene matches: 2. In nucleotides, the CDR3 is TGTGCCAGCAGCTTAGAACTAGCGGGGACCTACGAGCAGTACTTC. Its translation: CASSLELAGTYEQYF.

V and J are TRBV5-1 and TRBJ2-5; D perhaps matches TRBD2 (5 bases). The better agreement between TRBJ2-7 and the DNA end casts doubt on the J call. The CDR3 extends over 15 amino acids. Looked up from germline, CDR1 is SGHRS and CDR2 is YFSETQ. The CDR3 is CASSGRPRVSYEQYF. In DNA, the CDR3 is TGCGCCAGCAGCGGGCGGCCGAGGGTATCGTACGAGCAGTACTTC.

CDR3 sequence (DNA): TGCGCCAGCAGCTCGTCGAACAGGGGTTCGAGAACTGAAGCTTTCTTT. This sequence encodes CASSSSNRGSRTEAFF. This chain uses TRBV4-3 with TRBJ1-1; 7 nucleotides align to TRBD1. Unmatched junction bases numbered 14, after V lost 5 bases and J lost 5 bases. This CDR3 region has 16 residues. Germline CDR1 and CDR2: LGHNA and YSLEER.

The rearrangement joins TRBV19 to TRBJ2-1; 10 positions match TRBD2. Germline assignment: CDR1 LNHDA and CDR2 SQIVND (reference sequence). This CDR3 region has 19 residues. The trim removed 5 bases at V and 4 bases at J, leaving 17 bases unmatched. In DNA, the CDR3 is TGTGCCAGTAGTTATTGTCTAGCGGGAGTTTGCGACACTTACAATGAGCAGTTCTTC. Its translation: CASSYCLAGVCDTYNEQFF.

The chain employs TRBV7-2 and TRBJ2-2; D call uncertain. Germline CDR1 is SGHTA and CDR2 is FQGNSA. V lost 3 bases and J 3 bases, leaving 20 bases between the germline ends. The CDR3 contains 18 residues. CDR3 amino acids: CASSFPAQLKRDTGELFF. As DNA, the CDR3 is TGTGCCAGCAGCTTTCCGGCTCAATTAAAACGGGACACCGGGGAGCTGTTTTTT.